The sequence of this T cell receptor (beta chain) was determined in a study of T cell responses to AZD1222 COVID-19 vaccine. Trimming shortened V by 4 bases and J by 1 base, and 8 bases separated the two germline ends. The CDR3 totals 13 residues. CDR1 and CDR2 from the germline V gene are SGDLS and YYNGEE. Here immunoSEQ multiplex PCR was the method, and the copy in TCRdb shows in-frame clones only, minus some. The table shows some 150,000 clones, with 92% occurring only once. The clonotype originates from an adult in good health. The material was peripheral blood, obtained on day 0 of MenACWY control vaccination. J is TRBJ1-2 and V is TRBV9; unclear D gene. CDR3 nucleotide sequence: TGTGCCAGCAGCTCCACTGATAACTATGGCTACACCTTC. Residues: CASSSTDNYGYTF.